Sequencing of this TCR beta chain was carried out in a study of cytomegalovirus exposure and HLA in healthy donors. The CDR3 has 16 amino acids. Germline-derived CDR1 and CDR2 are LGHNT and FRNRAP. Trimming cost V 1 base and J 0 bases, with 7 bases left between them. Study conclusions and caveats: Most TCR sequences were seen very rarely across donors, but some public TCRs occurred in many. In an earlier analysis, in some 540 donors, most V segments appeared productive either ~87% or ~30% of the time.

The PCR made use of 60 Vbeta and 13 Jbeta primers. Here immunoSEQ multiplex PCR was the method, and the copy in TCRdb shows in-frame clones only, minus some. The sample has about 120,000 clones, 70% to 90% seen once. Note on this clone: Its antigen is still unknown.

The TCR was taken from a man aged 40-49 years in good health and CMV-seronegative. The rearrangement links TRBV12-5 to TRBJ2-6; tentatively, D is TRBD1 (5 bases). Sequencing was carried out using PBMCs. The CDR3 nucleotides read TGTGCTAGTGGTTTGGCGACAGCCTCTGGGGCCAACGTCCTGACTTTC. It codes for CASGLATASGANVLTF.